This entry lists 28 T cell receptor beta chains sequenced from one sample in a study of blood T cell repertoires in COVID-19. Here immunoSEQ multiplex PCR was the method, and the copy in TCRdb shows in-frame clones only, minus some. This table holds under 150,000 clones, roughly four fifths found once. Sequenced sample: peripheral blood. These receptors all come from a man in his forties with active or convalescent COVID-19.

The J gene is TRBJ2-1, the V gene TRBV5-1; 8 nucleotides line up with TRBD1. The germline gives CDR1 SGHRS, CDR2 YFSETQ. The CDR3 is 15 amino acids. With V trimmed by 4 bases and J by 6 bases, 9 bases remained unmatched. DNA for the CDR3: TGCGCCAGCAGCCCCCGACAGGGGAGAGGCAATGAGCAGTTCTTC. Amino acid sequence: CASSPRQGRGNEQFF.

This clone appeared once. The rearrangement uses TRBV27 and TRBJ1-6; the D gene is possibly TRBD1 (6 bases). The CDR3 has 15 amino acids. With 4 bases removed from V and 7 bases from J, the gap between germline ends came to 14 bases. CDR1 is MNHEY and CDR2 is SMNVEV in the germline V gene (reference sequence). The CDR3 region is CASSSTGHLNSPLHF. CDR3 in DNA: TGTGCCAGCAGTTCTACGGGACACTTGAATTCACCCCTCCACTTT.

The DNA of the CDR3 is TGTGCCAGCAGCTCTAGACTAGCGGAGAACACCGGGGAGCTGTTTTTT. It yields the protein CASSSRLAENTGELFF. The rearrangement joins TRBV5-4 to TRBJ2-2, with 9 bases lining up with TRBD2. The germline V gene encodes CDR1 SGHNT and CDR2 YYREEE (reference sequence). The CDR3 has 16 residues. V was pared by 3 bases and J by 1 base, with 4 bases of the junction left unmatched.

This chain connects TRBV4-1 to TRBJ1-1, with D possibly being TRBD1 (6 bases). This CDR3 has 17 amino acids. The germline V and J ends were trimmed by 0 bases and 5 bases, with 19 bases remaining between them. Germline V gene data show CDR1 as MGHRA and CDR2 as YSYEKL. As DNA, the CDR3 is TGCGCCAGCAGCCAAGACCCCCGGGCAGGGGTAGAAACTGAAGCTTTCTTT. Protein product: CASSQDPRAGVETEAFF.

The chain employs TRBV19 and TRBJ1-2, with a possible D match to TRBD1 (5 bases). The CDR3 is made up of 14 amino acids. Between the trimmed V and J ends, which lost 7 bases and 3 bases, there was a span of 15 bases. Germline CDR1 and CDR2: LNHDA and SQIVND (reference sequence). CDR3 DNA: TGTGCCAGTATCTCCCCTGGGGGGGACTATGGCTACACCTTC. This codes for CASISPGGDYGYTF.

V is TRBV18 and J is TRBJ1-3; the D is unclear. From germline, CDR1 is KGHSH and CDR2 LQKENI. Trimming shortened V by 0 bases and J by 0 bases, and 3 bases separated the two germline ends. This CDR3 contains 14 residues. This chain's CDR3 is CASSPPYSGNTIYF. Here the CDR3 DNA reads TGTGCCAGCTCACCACCGTACTCTGGAAACACCATATATTTT.

The chain links TRBV9 to TRBJ2-5, with TRBD2 matching 13 bases. V lost 4 bases, J lost 3 bases, and 6 bases stayed unmatched. Germline V gene lookup returns CDR1 SGDLS and CDR2 YYNGEE. The CDR3 is 16 residues long. This CDR3 is CASSPSGTSGEETQYF. The CDR3 nucleotides are TGTGCCAGCAGCCCTTCCGGGACTAGCGGGGAAGAGACCCAGTACTTC.

V and J are TRBV6-2 or TRBV6-3 and TRBJ2-5; 7 bases map to TRBD2. Germline CDR1 is MNHEY and CDR2 is SVGEGT. The length of the CDR3 is 14 residues. The V and J ends lost 2 bases and 4 bases, in that order; junction bases with no gene match: 4. The chain's CDR3 is CASSYGGEGETQYF. CDR3 bases: TGTGCCAGCAGTTACGGGGGGGAAGGAGAGACCCAGTACTTC.

The chain employs TRBV7-9 and TRBJ2-2, with 7 positions matching TRBD1. J lost 2 bases, V lost 2 bases, and 2 bases had no gene match. The CDR3 length is 15 residues. Per germline, CDR1 SEHNR and CDR2 FQNEAQ (reference sequence). CDR3 DNA sequence: TGTGCCAGCAGCTTAACAGGGGCCAACACCGGGGAGCTGTTTTTT. Translating it yields CASSLTGANTGELFF.

The chain has TRBV3-1 (or the pseudogene TRBV3-2) and TRBJ1-1; TRBD1 matches 8 bases. V gave up 4 bases and J gave up 4 bases; unmatched junction bases: 5. This CDR3 is built from 14 residues. Germline CDR1 is LGHDT and CDR2 is YNNKEL (reference sequence). The chain's CDR3 is CASSLGTGGTEAFF. The CDR3 nucleotides read TGTGCCAGCAGCCTGGGTACAGGGGGCACTGAAGCTTTCTTT.

J is TRBJ2-2 and V is TRBV5-1, with D maybe TRBD1 (6 bases). The CDR3 extends over 18 amino acids. CDR1 is SGHRS and CDR2 is YFSETQ in the germline V gene. V was pared by 0 bases and J by 2 bases, with 17 bases between. The CDR3 loop reads CASSLVPLETGNTGELFF. The CDR3 DNA reads TGCGCCAGCAGCTTGGTGCCGTTGGAGACAGGCAACACCGGGGAGCTGTTTTTT.

CDR3 region: CASSPQGGKGYTF. The CDR3 nucleotides are TGTGCCAGCAGCCCACAGGGGGGAAAAGGCTACACCTTC. The gene calls are TRBV7-9 and TRBJ1-2; 8 bases match TRBD1. Unmatched junction bases numbered 7, after V lost 5 bases and J lost 8 bases. The CDR3 is 13 amino acids. Looked up from germline, CDR1 is SEHNR and CDR2 is FQNEAQ (reference sequence).

The chain joins TRBV19 to TRBJ2-1; TRBD1 agrees at 7 bases. Germline CDR1 and CDR2: LNHDA and SQIVND (reference sequence). Trimming took 6 bases from V and 14 from J; bases not matched to a gene: 13. The CDR3 runs 13 residues. The CDR3 DNA reads TGTGCCAGTAGGGGCGCAGGGGGTATAGGTGAGTTCTTC. Protein sequence: CASRGAGGIGEFF.

This chain uses TRBV4-3 with TRBJ1-1; TRBD1 aligns across 11 bases. CDR3 size: 17 residues. Germline V gene sequence: CDR1 LGHNA, CDR2 YSLEER. The J segment lost 3 bases and the V segment lost 0 bases, leaving 6 bases of the junction unmatched. As DNA, the CDR3 is TGCGCCAGCAGCCAAGAGAATGAGGGACAGGGGGACACTGAAGCTTTCTTT. Its protein product is CASSQENEGQGDTEAFF.

The J gene is TRBJ1-5, the V gene TRBV2; D not resolved. V was clipped by 5 bases and J by 0 bases, with 8 bases between them. Germline CDR1 is SNHLY and CDR2 is FYNNEI. CDR3 size: 14 residues. The CDR3 bases are TGTGCCAGCAGTTGGGCAGATAGCAATCAGCCCCAGCATTTT. Protein product: CASSWADSNQPQHF.

The chain links TRBV6-2 or TRBV6-3 to TRBJ2-2, with TRBD1 matching 7 bases. Germline lookup yields CDR1 MNHEY and CDR2 SVGEGT. CDR3 length: 16 amino acids. V was clipped by 4 bases and J by 1 base; unmatched bases: 6. Here the CDR3 reads CASSSTRQGNTGELFF. The CDR3 bases are TGTGCCAGCAGTTCCACCCGACAGGGGAACACCGGGGAGCTGTTTTTT.

The CDR3, as DNA: TGTGCCAGCAGCCCACAGGGCTCCCTAAATTCACCCCTCCACTTT. Its protein product is CASSPQGSLNSPLHF. V gene TRBV3-1 (or the pseudogene TRBV3-2) combines with J gene TRBJ1-6; perhaps TRBD1 as D (6 bases). Germline CDR1 reads LGHDT; CDR2 reads YNNKEL (reference sequence). The germline V and J ends were trimmed by 4 bases and 7 bases, with 14 bases remaining between them. This CDR3 comprises 15 residues.

The gene calls are TRBV5-1 and TRBJ2-5; 7 nucleotides agree with TRBD1. The germline V gene has CDR1 SGHRS and CDR2 YFSETQ. This CDR3 spans 16 amino acids. Trimming at V came to 3 bases and at J to 0 bases, leaving 8 bases not matched to a gene. The CDR3 coding sequence is TGCGCCAGCAGCTCAACAGGGGAATACTACCAAGAGACCCAGTACTTC. Translation: CASSSTGEYYQETQYF.

The chain couples TRBV24-1 to TRBJ2-2; TRBD2 aligns across 11 bases. V was clipped by 6 bases and J by 1 base; unmatched bases: 9. Per germline, CDR1 KGHDR and CDR2 SFDVKD. This CDR3 comprises 18 residues. The DNA for the CDR3 is TGTGCCACCAGTCCATCCGGGCTAGCGGGGGGGAACACCGGGGAGCTGTTTTTT. This gives the protein CATSPSGLAGGNTGELFF.

The J gene is TRBJ1-6, the V gene TRBV5-4; 9 bases match TRBD1. Per the germline V gene, CDR1 is SGHNT and CDR2 is YYREEE (reference sequence). V was pared by 3 bases and J by 10 bases, with 5 bases of the junction left unmatched. There are 14 residues in the CDR3. In nucleotides, the CDR3 is TGTGCCAGCAGCTGGACAGGGGATCTCTCACCCCTCCACTTT. It encodes CASSWTGDLSPLHF.

This chain uses TRBV5-1 with TRBJ1-6, with D possibly TRBD1 on 6 matching bases. V shed 0 bases and J shed 11 bases, with 12 bases lying between them. The germline V gene encodes CDR1 SGHRS and CDR2 YFSETQ. This CDR3 comprises 14 residues. The CDR3 region is CASSLVGGGAPLHF. In DNA form, the CDR3 reads TGCGCCAGCAGCTTGGTAGGGGGTGGTGCACCCCTCCACTTT.

This chain uses TRBV6-5 with TRBJ2-7; 9 bases align to TRBD2. V was pared by 5 bases and J by 1 base, with 6 bases of the junction left unmatched. CDR1 is MNHEY and CDR2 is SVGAGI in the germline V gene. The CDR3 has 15 amino acids. The CDR3: CASSKLAGASYEQYF. CDR3 DNA: TGTGCCAGCAGTAAGTTAGCGGGGGCTTCCTACGAGCAGTACTTC.

The chain is built from TRBV12-3 or TRBV12-4 and TRBJ1-4, with D possibly TRBD1 on 5 matching bases. V was shortened by 9 bases and J by 7 bases, with 15 bases between the two germline ends. The CDR3 totals 13 residues. The DNA for the CDR3 is TGTGCCAGTGCTAATTCAGGGATTGAAAAACTGTTTTTT. Encoded protein: CASANSGIEKLFF.

This clone showed up just a few times. The chain has TRBV7-2 and TRBJ2-2, with 13 bases aligning to TRBD2. Germline lookup yields CDR1 SGHTA and CDR2 FQGNSA. The CDR3 extends over 16 amino acids. With 5 bases clipped from V and 5 bases from J, the junction kept 5 bases outside the gene matches. The CDR3: CASSTPGLAGTGELFF. CDR3 nucleotide sequence: TGTGCCAGCAGCACGCCGGGACTAGCGGGAACCGGGGAGCTGTTTTTT.

This clone has only one observation. This rearrangement joins TRBV19 to TRBJ1-1; TRBD1 aligns across 7 bases. V gave up 8 bases and J gave up 4 bases; unmatched junction bases: 13. CDR1 and CDR2 (germline): LNHDA, SQIVND (reference sequence). The CDR3 consists of 15 residues. The CDR3 reads CASGFREGAVTEAFF. The CDR3 DNA reads as TGTGCCAGTGGGTTTCGTGAGGGGGCGGTCACTGAAGCTTTCTTT.

This sequence joins TRBV6-5 and TRBJ1-6; no reliable D call. Trimming removed 2 bases at V and 2 bases at J, with 10 bases between. CDR1 MNHEY and CDR2 SVGAGI come from the germline V gene. The CDR3 length is 16 residues. The CDR3 nucleotides are TGTGCCAGCAGTTACATTCTCAGCGCCTATAATTCACCCCTCCACTTT. Translated: CASSYILSAYNSPLHF.

This sequence joins TRBV27 and TRBJ2-3, with 11 bases identical to TRBD1. With 6 bases clipped from V and 2 bases from J, the junction kept 7 bases outside the gene matches. Germline assignment: CDR1 MNHEY and CDR2 SMNVEV (reference sequence). The CDR3 contains 16 residues. CDR3 amino acids: CASRPTGQGATDTQYF. In nucleotides, the CDR3 is TGTGCCAGCAGGCCAACTGGACAGGGGGCCACAGATACGCAGTATTTT.

This chain links TRBV5-8 with TRBJ2-7; tentative D call: TRBD1 (6 bases). Germline CDR1 SGHTS, CDR2 YDEGEE. V was cut by 4 bases and J by 8 bases, with 10 bases left in between. The CDR3 extends over 11 amino acids. In nucleotides, the CDR3 is TGTGCCAGCAGCCCAGGGGAGCAGCAGTACTTC. Protein: CASSPGEQQYF.